This T cell receptor beta chain emerged from a study of shared clonotypes between healthy human individuals. Looking at the study overall: The cohort had a couple of women and three men, ages 18 to 49. Study results and caveats: Only blood underwent sampling, and tissue repertoires likely differ. Measured sharing among donors was expected to vary with sequencing depth.

Trimming pared 4 bases from V and 1 base from J, leaving 14 bases between. Germline loops: CDR1 PRHDT, CDR2 FYEKMQ (reference sequence). The CDR3 is 16 amino acids. A note on this clone: No antigen is known for it.

Original analysis: Filtering was not the same, since immunoSEQ gave junction-only sequences without quality scores. The method was immunoSEQ multiplex PCR; TCRdb's version includes in-frame clones alone and lacks a portion of them. Clone size and the V and J calls come from that table; the DNA yielded D and trimming. The table lists about half a million clones, more than 75% of them singletons. The clonotype was recovered from a woman between 35 and 50 years old in good health. Some clones in this sample may be carry-over from other donors' samples. J is TRBJ2-4 and V is TRBV13, with D tentatively TRBD2 (6 bases). Sequenced: PBMCs. The CDR3 is CASSSKEGAAKNIQYF. The CDR3, as DNA: TGTGCCAGCAGCTCCAAGGAGGGTGCGGCCAAAAACATTCAGTACTTC.